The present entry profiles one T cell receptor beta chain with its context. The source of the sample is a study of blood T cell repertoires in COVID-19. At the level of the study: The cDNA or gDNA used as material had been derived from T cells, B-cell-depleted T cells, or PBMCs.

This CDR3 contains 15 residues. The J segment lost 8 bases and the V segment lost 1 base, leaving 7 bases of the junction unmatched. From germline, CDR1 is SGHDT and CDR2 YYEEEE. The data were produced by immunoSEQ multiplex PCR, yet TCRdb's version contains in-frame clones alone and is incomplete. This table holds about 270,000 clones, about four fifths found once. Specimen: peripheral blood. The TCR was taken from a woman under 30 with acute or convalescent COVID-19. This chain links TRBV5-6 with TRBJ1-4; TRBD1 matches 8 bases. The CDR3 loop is CASSLRRNRGEKLFF. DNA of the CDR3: TGTGCCAGCAGCTTGAGGAGAAACAGGGGGGAAAAACTGTTTTTT.